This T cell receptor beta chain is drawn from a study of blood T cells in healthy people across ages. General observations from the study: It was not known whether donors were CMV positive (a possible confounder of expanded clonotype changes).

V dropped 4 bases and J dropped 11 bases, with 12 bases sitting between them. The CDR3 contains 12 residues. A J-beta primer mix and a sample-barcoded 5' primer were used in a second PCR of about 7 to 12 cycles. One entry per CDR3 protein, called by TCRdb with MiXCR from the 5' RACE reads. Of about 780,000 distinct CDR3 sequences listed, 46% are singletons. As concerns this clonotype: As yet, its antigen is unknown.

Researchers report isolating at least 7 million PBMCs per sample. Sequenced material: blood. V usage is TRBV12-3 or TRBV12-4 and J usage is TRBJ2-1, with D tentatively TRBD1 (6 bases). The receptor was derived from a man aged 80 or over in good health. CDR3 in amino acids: CASSSGQIQQFF. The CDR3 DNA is TGTGCCAGCAGTTCCGGACAGATACAGCAGTTCTTC.